The next 13 T cell receptor beta chains were all read from a single sample in a study of T cells expressing NK-cell markers. TCRdb derives one entry per CDR3 protein from the 5' RACE reads, leaving out DNA. Its table records 350,000 to 400,000 distinct CDR3 sequences. What was sequenced was blood T cells: a sorted CD56 or NKG2C T cell subset, CD4+ or CD8+ T cells, or bulk PBMC T cells (not recorded which). These receptor sequences come from a woman in her forties or fifties in good health.

The chain uses TRBV12-3 or TRBV12-4 and TRBJ1-1; TCRdb's D call, TRBD1, is unchecked because there is no DNA. CDR3 length: 14 residues. The CDR3 loop is CASRGRQGRTEAFF.

The V gene is TRBV12-3 or TRBV12-4, the J gene TRBJ1-1; without DNA, the TCRdb call of TRBD1 cannot be checked. There are 15 residues in the CDR3. The CDR3 loop reads CASSKQTGPNTEAFF.

V is TRBV6-2 or TRBV6-3 and J is TRBJ2-5. The CDR3 covers 15 residues. Germline CDR1 and CDR2: MNHEY and SVGEGT. This CDR3 reads CASSYQTGAQETQYF.

The chain has TRBV24-1 and TRBJ2-3. Germline V gene lookup returns CDR1 KGHDR and CDR2 SFDVKD. The CDR3 is 14 amino acids. The CDR3 reads CATSGNLITDTQYF.

The rearrangement joins TRBV12-3 or TRBV12-4 to TRBJ2-7; no DNA is available, so the TRBD2 call from TCRdb remains unchecked. There are 19 residues in the CDR3. CDR3 sequence reads: CASFFMGGGRAKLSYEQYF.

The V call is TRBV29-1, the J call TRBJ2-1; TCRdb calls TRBD1, which cannot be checked without DNA. Germline CDR1 is SQVTM and CDR2 is ANQGSEA. The CDR3 totals 13 residues. The CDR3 loop reads CSTRQGFYNEQFF.

The rearrangement uses TRBV5-1 and TRBJ2-2; no DNA is available, so the TRBD1 call from TCRdb remains unchecked. In germline, CDR1 is SGHRS, CDR2 YFSETQ. The CDR3 covers 15 residues. CDR3 residues: CASSKGQGVTGELFF.

The chain carries TRBV30 and TRBJ2-7; the TCRdb call, TRBD2, lacks DNA for checking. This CDR3 has 14 residues. Per the germline V gene, CDR1 is GTSNPN and CDR2 is SVGIG (reference sequence). CDR3: CAWSVPSGVYEQYF.

The CDR3 protein is CASSVDVGFETQYF. The chain joins TRBV9 to TRBJ2-5. Germline V gene data show CDR1 as SGDLS and CDR2 as YYNGEE. The CDR3 has 14 residues.

The chain couples TRBV20-1 to TRBJ2-1; TCRdb selects TRBD2, and the lack of DNA leaves this call unchecked. The germline CDR1 and CDR2 sequences are DFQATT and SNEGSKA (reference sequence). The CDR3 is 15 residues long. This CDR3 reads CSAGGGRANSPEQFF.

The V and J genes are TRBV5-1 and TRBJ2-1; TCRdb returns TRBD1, unconfirmable since there is no DNA. Germline V lookup: CDR1 SGHRS, CDR2 YFSETQ. CDR3 length: 13 residues. The CDR3 spells CASSRGMLGEQFF.

The rearrangement links TRBV7-8 to TRBJ1-6. Germline loops: CDR1 SGHVS, CDR2 FQNEAQ. CDR3 length equals 13 residues. The CDR3 here is CASSPMGLSPLHF.

This chain joins TRBV29-1 and TRBJ2-4; TCRdb designates TRBD2, a call that cannot be tested without DNA. The germline V gene has CDR1 SQVTM and CDR2 ANQGSEA. The CDR3 covers 14 residues. CDR3 sequence: CSVVRTSAKNIQYF.